This TCR beta chain was recorded in a study of glioma-infiltrating T cells after dendritic cell vaccination. Study-level information: Patients received three intradermal dendritic cell vaccine injections at biweekly intervals.

Sequencing used immunoSEQ multiplex PCR; TCRdb keeps in-frame clones, though not all of them. Counted here are approximately 110,000 clones, nearly 90% occurring once; the ten biggest clones make up more than 2.5%. The time point was: after dendritic cell vaccination, including at tumor progression/relapse. Details on this clone: Antigen unknown.

J was trimmed by 3 bases and V by 1 base; bases with no gene match: 3. Germline assignment: CDR1 SGDLS and CDR2 YYNGEE. This CDR3 is 15 amino acids long. Study-wide findings and caveats: Survival was not directly related to TCR clonality in these patients. Higher pretreatment TIL content predicted longer progression-free time and survival.

The TCR sequence derives from a human donor with glioblastoma. This material consisted of blood, taken after dendritic cell vaccination. The V and J genes are TRBV9 and TRBJ2-1; TRBD1 matches at 8 bases. The CDR3 nucleotides are TGTGCCAGCAGCGTACTAGGACAGGGCTACAATGAGCAGTTCTTC. Translating gives CASSVLGQGYNEQFF. The entire variable domain, with the rest obtained from reference TRBV9 and TRBJ2-1, is as follows: DSGVTQTPKHLITATGQRVTLRCSPRSGDLSVYWYQQSLDQGLQFLIQYYNGEERAKGNILERFSAQQFPDLHSELNLSSLELGDSALYFCASSVLGQGYNEQFFGPGTRLTVL.